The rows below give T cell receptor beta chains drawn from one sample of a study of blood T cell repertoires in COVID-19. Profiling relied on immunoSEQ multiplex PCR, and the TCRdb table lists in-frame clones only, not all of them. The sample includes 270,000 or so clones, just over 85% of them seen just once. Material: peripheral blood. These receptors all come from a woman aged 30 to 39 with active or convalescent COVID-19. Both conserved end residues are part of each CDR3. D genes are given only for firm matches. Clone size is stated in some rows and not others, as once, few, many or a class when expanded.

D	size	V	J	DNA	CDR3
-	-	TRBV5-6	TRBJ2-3	TGTGCCAGCAGCCCATCGACTAGGGGCACAGATACGCAGTATTTT	CASSPSTRGTDTQYF
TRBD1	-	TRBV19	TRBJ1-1	TGTGCCAGTAGCTATGGACAGGGGGCTGTCACTGAAGCTTTCTTT	CASSYGQGAVTEAFF
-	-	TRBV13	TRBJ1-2	TGTGCCAGCAGCTTAGGTCGCGTCTTATCGTTAGGCTACACCTTC	CASSLGRVLSLGYTF
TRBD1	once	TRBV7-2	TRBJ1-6	TGTGCCAGCAGCTTAGCGGCGACAGGGAGGTCACCCCTCCACTTT	CASSLAATGRSPLHF
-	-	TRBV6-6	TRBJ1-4	TGTGCCAGCGCTAGTAGGAACGGTGAAAAACTGTTTTTT	CASASRNGEKLFF
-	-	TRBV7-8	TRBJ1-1	TGTGCCAGCAGCTTAGTTTCGGGGAACACTGAAGCTTTCTTT	CASSLVSGNTEAFF
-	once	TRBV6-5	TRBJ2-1	TGTGCCAGCAGCCCGGCCGGGGGATTCTACAATGAGCAGTTCTTC	CASSPAGGFYNEQFF
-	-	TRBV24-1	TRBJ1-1	TGTGCCACCAGTGATTTGCAGAGTCAGGGAGCTTTCTTT	CATSDLQSQGAFF
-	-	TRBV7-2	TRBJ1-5	TGTGCCAGCAGCCGTGTTAGGTCCGGGGGGAGTAGCAATCAGCCCCAGCATTTT	CASSRVRSGGSSNQPQHF
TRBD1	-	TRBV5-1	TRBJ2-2	TGCGCCAGCAGCCACGGGACAGTGGGGCCCGCCGGGGAGCTGTTTTTT	CASSHGTVGPAGELFF
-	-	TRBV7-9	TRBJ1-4	TGTGCCAGCAGCCTACAGGGAGATCATGAAAAACTGTTTTTT	CASSLQGDHEKLFF
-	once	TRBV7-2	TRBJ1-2	TGTGCCAGCAGCTTAGGTCAGGGGACCCTCACCTTC	CASSLGQGTLTF
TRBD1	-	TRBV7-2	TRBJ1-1	TGTGCCAGCAGCCCCTGGACAGGGAGAGGCACTGAAGCTTTCTTT	CASSPWTGRGTEAFF